The rows below give T cell receptor beta chains drawn from one sample of a study of shared clonotypes between healthy human individuals. TCRdb keeps only in-frame clones here, not all; method: immunoSEQ multiplex PCR. Among approximately 940,000 clones listed, less than 85% were seen once. Source material: memory CD4+ T cells sorted from blood. Source of these receptors: a man aged 18-30 years in good health. Both conserved end residues are trimmed from each CDR3. Each record gives: V gene, D gene, CDR3 protein. The D gene is left open where the match is weak.

TRBV5-1	-	ASSMGPPRGELF
TRBV10-1	TRBD2	ASSAGTSGSYEQY
TRBV15	TRBD2	ATSRGGTSGGTDTQY
TRBV18	-	ASSPGDSGANVLT
TRBV18	TRBD1	ASSPYQGVSYEQY
TRBV30	-	AWSAGLLEAF
TRBV6-5	TRBD1	ASGLTGQYNEKLF
TRBV11-3	TRBD2	ASSLGLAGGPGEQF
TRBV5-4	-	ASSTGGALSTNEKLF
TRBV28	-	ASSLGGFGEKLF
TRBV4-3	TRBD1	ASSQATGLPTDTQY
TRBV5-1	-	ASSLSGRRGSGANVLT
TRBV7-2	TRBD2	ASSRTSGGGDTQY
TRBV30	-	AWRSGSNTEAF
TRBV5-4	-	ASSPTQGNNYGYT
TRBV6-4	TRBD1	ASSEETGASPLH
TRBV11-3	-	ASSLGRNTDTQY
TRBV7-9	TRBD1	ASSRTGTGYT
TRBV19	-	ATTRDYEQF
TRBV5-1	-	ASSLSSSQGELF
TRBV29-1	-	SVERQLNTEAF
TRBV30	-	AWSGSGNIQY
TRBV6-1	-	ASRVLGNYEQY
TRBV11-2	-	ASSLRGRGVMNTEAF
TRBV29-1	TRBD2	SVEVVGGPGDTQY
TRBV4-1	-	ASSQDSRDVTEAF
TRBV30	-	AWSVRGALNQPQH
TRBV5-4	-	ASSLAEGGSSPLH
TRBV19	TRBD1	ASSSGQGQNQPQH
TRBV10-3	TRBD2	AISAGTSGYTGELF
TRBV10-3	-	AISENPDGSYEQY
TRBV5-1	TRBD2	ASSPGLAGASETQY
TRBV28	TRBD1	ASSLSLGLGTGYDQPQH
TRBV28	-	ASSPQGADTQY
TRBV30	TRBD2	AWTEGLAADTQY
TRBV5-1	-	ASSLGGQSVGRMNTEAF
TRBV2	TRBD1	ASRPRTGSAEKLF
TRBV9	TRBD1	ASSGSQGSYEQY
TRBV30	-	AWSVRGASQQF
TRBV18	-	ASSVNQDSTTEAF
TRBV9	-	ASSVELGQETQY
TRBV28	-	ASVAGGIYEQY
TRBV4-2	-	ASSQAGREADIQY
TRBV7-2	TRBD2	ASSPPRGGRAGELF
TRBV5-1	TRBD2	ASSLVLAGNNEQF
TRBV7-2	-	ASSRRGGGRETQY
TRBV5-1	-	ASSPGRINYGYT
TRBV28	-	ASSPAPQPEAF
TRBV30	TRBD2	AWRGLASEQY
TRBV7-9	TRBD1	ASSLRQGADGYT